The 23 T cell receptor beta chains given below trace back to one sample, sequenced in a study of T cells after yellow fever vaccination. One entry per CDR3 protein results from TCRdb running MiXCR on the 5' RACE reads. The table includes about 310,000 distinct CDR3 sequences, roughly 4% detected once. Specimen: PBMCs, collected on the day of the yellow fever booster vaccination. The receptors originated from a man aged 18-30 years who received the YFV17D yellow fever vaccine.

There are many counts of this clonotype. V gene TRBV7-2 combines with J gene TRBJ2-3, with D maybe TRBD2 (5 bases). The ends were cut back, 2 bases at V and 4 bases at J, with 10 bases in the middle. CDR1 and CDR2 (germline): SGHTA, FQGNSA. This CDR3 is 14 amino acids long. CDR3: CASSLYSEADTQYF. CDR3 bases: TGTGCCAGCAGCTTATATAGCGAGGCAGATACGCAGTATTTT.

This clonotype was seen at least ten times. The CDR3 DNA sequence: TGTGCCAGCAGCTTACAGGGCAATCAGCCCCAGCATTTT. Protein: CASSLQGNQPQHF. V is TRBV7-9 and J is TRBJ1-5; D unresolved. This CDR3 is built from 13 residues. V lost 2 bases, J lost 2 bases, and 4 bases lay in between. The V gene's germline CDR1 is SEHNR and CDR2 FQNEAQ (reference sequence).

V and J are TRBV1 and TRBJ2-7; TRBD1 was called by the table and not checked on the DNA. TRBV1 counts as a pseudogene. CDR3 length: 13 residues. In DNA, the CDR3 is TGCACCAGCCTAATGGAAAGGGGGTGTGAGCAGTACTTC. Translating gives CTSLMERGCEQYF.

This clonotype has more than one count but fewer than ten. The J gene is TRBJ1-6, the V gene TRBV4-3, with D maybe TRBD1 (5 bases). CDR1 and CDR2 (germline): LGHNA, YSLEER. This CDR3 has 17 residues. V was trimmed by 0 bases and J by 3 bases, leaving 12 bases between them. The CDR3 sequence is CASSQDSHDSYNSPLHF. In nucleotides, the CDR3 is TGCGCCAGCAGCCAAGATTCGCACGACAGCTATAATTCACCCCTCCACTTT.

This clonotype was counted many times. This chain uses TRBV7-8 with TRBJ1-1; D possibly corresponds to TRBD1 (5 bases). V shed 2 bases and J shed 1 base, with 20 bases lying between them. CDR3 size: 18 residues. The germline gives CDR1 SGHVS, CDR2 FQNEAQ. CDR3 residues: CASSLSMGESLSNTEAFF. CDR3 nucleotide sequence: TGTGCCAGCAGCTTAAGTATGGGGGAAAGCCTTTCGAACACTGAAGCTTTCTTT. Looking up the rest from reference TRBV7-8 and TRBJ1-1 gives the full variable domain: GAGVSQSPRYKVAKRGQDVALRCDPISGHVSLFWYQQALGQGPEFLTYFQNEAQLDKSGLPSDRFFAERPEGSVSTLKIQRTQQEDSAVYLCASSLSMGESLSNTEAFFGQGTRLTVV.

V gene TRBV12-3 or TRBV12-4 combines with J gene TRBJ1-2; no firm D call. The CDR3 has 13 amino acids. The V end lost 4 bases, the J end lost 4 bases, and 10 bases lay between the germline ends. This chain's CDR3 is CASSSAWAYGYTF. CDR3 nucleotide sequence: TGTGCCAGCAGTTCGGCCTGGGCCTATGGCTACACCTTC.

This clonotype was counted many times. The chain recombines TRBV4-1 with TRBJ1-5; unclear D gene. The CDR3 covers 16 residues. Germline assignment: CDR1 MGHRA and CDR2 YSYEKL. V was shortened by 8 bases and J by 0 bases, with 17 bases between the two germline ends. CDR3 amino acids: CASAAQSSRSNQPQHF. The CDR3, as DNA: TGCGCCAGCGCCGCACAGTCCTCACGTAGCAATCAGCCCCAGCATTTT.

The chain has TRBV20-1 and TRBJ2-3; 13 nucleotides align to TRBD2. The CDR3 consists of 17 residues. Germline CDR1 DFQATT, CDR2 SNEGSKA (reference sequence). V was pared by 0 bases and J by 6 bases, with 9 bases of the junction left unmatched. CDR3 coding DNA: TGCAGTGCTAGAGATGCAGGGACTAGCGGGGACGCGGATACGCAGTATTTT. As protein: CSARDAGTSGDADTQYF.

This clonotype was detected many times. This sequence joins TRBV12-3 or TRBV12-4 and TRBJ1-2, with 9 nucleotides matching TRBD1. The V and J ends lost 5 bases and 7 bases, in that order; junction bases with no gene match: 5. The CDR3 runs to 13 residues. CDR3 bases: TGTGCCAGCAGTGAAGGACAGGGGCTTGGCTACACCTTC. This gives the protein CASSEGQGLGYTF.

This clonotype was counted many times. The chain uses TRBV5-1 and TRBJ2-7; D not resolved. The CDR3 spans 15 residues. Trimming pared 2 bases from V and 0 bases from J, leaving 12 bases between. Germline V gene data show CDR1 as SGHRS and CDR2 as YFSETQ. CDR3 nucleotide sequence: TGCGCCAGCAGCTTAGGACCGGCAAGCTCCTACGAGCAGTACTTC. Its translation is CASSLGPASSYEQYF.

J is TRBJ2-7 and V is TRBV9; TRBD1 matches at 9 bases. V lost 3 bases to trimming and J lost 0 bases; unmatched junction nucleotides: 7. CDR1 and CDR2 (germline): SGDLS, YYNGEE. The CDR3 covers 16 residues. CDR3 loop: CASSADPGQGSYEQYF. CDR3 nucleotides: TGTGCCAGCAGCGCTGATCCGGGACAGGGCTCCTACGAGCAGTACTTC. The variable domain in full, completed from reference TRBV9 and TRBJ2-7, reads DSGVTQTPKHLITATGQRVTLRCSPRSGDLSVYWYQQSLDQGLQFLIQYYNGEERAKGNILERFSAQQFPDLHSELNLSSLELGDSALYFCASSADPGQGSYEQYFGPGTRLTVT.

This clonotype was counted at least ten times. V and J are TRBV12-3 or TRBV12-4 and TRBJ2-3, with 11 bases matching TRBD2. This CDR3 has 15 residues. V shed 5 bases and J 3 bases; nucleotides not matched to a gene: 4. The CDR3 is CASSGGTSGTDTQYF. The CDR3 DNA reads TGTGCCAGCAGTGGGGGGACTAGCGGAACAGATACGCAGTATTTT.

This clonotype has a handful of counts. The chain uses TRBV12-3 or TRBV12-4 and TRBJ1-2; perhaps TRBD1 as D (6 bases). V lost 4 bases and J lost 4, with 13 bases in between. The CDR3 extends over 14 amino acids. CDR3 protein: CASSSQGRGYGYTF. In DNA form, the CDR3 reads TGTGCCAGCAGTTCTCAGGGGCGAGGCTATGGCTACACCTTC.

This clonotype was recorded a few times. This rearrangement joins TRBV11-2 to TRBJ2-7, with D perhaps TRBD2 (7 bases). The CDR3 extends over 15 amino acids. V lost 5 bases to trimming and J lost 4 bases, with 18 bases between them. Germline values: CDR1 SGHAT, CDR2 FQNNGV. In nucleotides, the CDR3 is TGTGCCAGCAGCGAGACGTGGGGGGGCTTATACGAGCAGTACGTC. Protein sequence: CASSETWGGLYEQYV.

The gene calls are TRBV10-1 and TRBJ2-6; D not certain. The CDR3 is made up of 14 amino acids. Trimming cost V 3 bases and J 4 bases, with 7 bases left between them. CDR1 and CDR2 from the germline V gene are WNHNN and SYGVQD (reference sequence). CDR3 sequence (DNA): TGCGCCAGCAGTGATGGTAGGGGGGCCAACGTCCTGACTTTC. As protein: CASSDGRGANVLTF.

The rearrangement joins TRBV12-3 or TRBV12-4 to TRBJ2-7; 14 nucleotides match TRBD2. V dropped 5 bases and J dropped 10; count of bases not matched to a gene: 1. The CDR3 covers 12 residues. CDR3 DNA: TGTGCCAGCAGTGGGACTAGCGGGAGCCAGTACTTC. It yields the protein CASSGTSGSQYF.

This clonotype occurred a few times. J is TRBJ2-1 and V is TRBV4-3; tentatively, D is TRBD2 (6 bases). The length of the CDR3 is 17 residues. Between the trimmed V and J ends, which lost 0 bases and 4 bases, there was a span of 16 bases. Germline V gene lookup returns CDR1 LGHNA and CDR2 YSLEER. CDR3 nucleotides: TGCGCCAGCAGCCAAGAGGGGCCGGGAGCGCATTACAATGAGCAGTTCTTC. This codes for CASSQEGPGAHYNEQFF.

A few counts support this clonotype. V is TRBV9 and J is TRBJ1-2, with unresolved D. The CDR3 consists of 15 residues. Germline V CDR1 and CDR2: SGDLS, YYNGEE. Trimming removed 5 bases at V and 0 bases at J, with 14 bases between. The CDR3 protein is CASSLDGIANYGYTF. The CDR3 DNA sequence: TGTGCCAGCAGTTTGGACGGGATAGCTAACTATGGCTACACCTTC.

This clonotype has more than one count but fewer than ten. V is TRBV5-4 and J is TRBJ2-1, with D possibly being TRBD2 (7 bases). CDR1 is SGHNT and CDR2 is YYREEE in the germline V gene (reference sequence). The CDR3 has 14 residues. The ends were cut back, 2 bases at V and 8 bases at J, with 14 bases in the middle. CDR3 bases: TGTGCCAGCAGCTTTGGTGGGGGGGCCGATGAGCAGTTCTTC. Translating gives CASSFGGGADEQFF.

This clonotype was observed many times. The V gene is TRBV3-1, the J gene TRBJ2-3, with D perhaps being TRBD1 or TRBD2 (6 bases each). Germline lookup yields CDR1 LGHDT and CDR2 YNNKEL (reference sequence). Trimming shortened V by 3 bases and J by 2 bases, and 15 bases separated the two germline ends. The CDR3 loop spans 16 amino acids. DNA of the CDR3: TGTGCCAGCAGCCACCGGAGGGGGGCCTTCACAGATACGCAGTATTTT. It encodes CASSHRRGAFTDTQYF.

At least ten counts were recorded for this clonotype. The chain links TRBV7-2 to TRBJ2-3; 15 nucleotides align to TRBD2. V trimming: 5 bases; J trimming: 3 bases; junction bases outside the gene matches: 3. The CDR3 sequence is 16 residues long. Germline CDR1 and CDR2: SGHTA and FQGNSA. The CDR3 loop is CASSRTSGGGTDTQYF. The CDR3 coding sequence is TGTGCCAGCAGCCGGACTAGCGGGGGGGGAACAGATACGCAGTATTTT.

This clonotype was picked up a small number of times. The chain links TRBV5-1 to TRBJ2-5, with 8 bases fitting TRBD2. Unmatched junction bases numbered 6, after V lost 0 bases and J lost 5 bases. The germline V gene encodes CDR1 SGHRS and CDR2 YFSETQ. The CDR3 has 15 residues. CDR3 DNA: TGCGCCAGCAGCTTGGAGCGGGGGCTGTGGGAGACCCAGTACTTC. As protein: CASSLERGLWETQYF.

This clonotype was seen ten or more times. The V call is TRBV18, the J call TRBJ2-3, with TRBD2 identical over 12 bases. The germline gives CDR1 KGHSH, CDR2 LQKENI. The ends lost 5 bases at V and 2 bases at J; junction bases unmatched: 8. This CDR3 is 17 amino acids long. The chain's CDR3 is CASSVRRLAGATDTQYF. CDR3 coding DNA: TGTGCCAGCTCAGTCAGAAGACTAGCGGGGGCCACAGATACGCAGTATTTT.